This TCR beta chain was sequenced for a study of identifying expanded T cells in peripheral blood. With respect to this clone: Its antigen is unknown.

Healthy donors had no documented immune events, such as infections, while sampled. Whole-study results and caveats: Differentially abundant clones: approximately 1.3 between replicates, 15 to 17 at approximately 14 days, approximately 18 at four. Clone count variance between approximately 2-week samples rose with total template count.

Clones were read by immunoSEQ multiplex PCR, and TCRdb kept only the in-frame ones, dropping some. The sample lists about 80,000 clones; 84% were seen once. The CDR3 spans 16 residues. Germline assignment: CDR1 MDHEN and CDR2 SYDVKM. Trimming took 4 bases from V and 3 from J; bases not matched to a gene: 7. Sequenced material: blood. The sequence was obtained from a person aged 18 to 75 in good health. The chain couples TRBV28 to TRBJ2-7; 12 nucleotides align to TRBD2. The CDR3 sequence: CASSYELAGGFYEQYF. The CDR3 nucleotides read TGTGCCAGCAGTTACGAACTAGCGGGAGGATTCTACGAGCAGTACTTC.